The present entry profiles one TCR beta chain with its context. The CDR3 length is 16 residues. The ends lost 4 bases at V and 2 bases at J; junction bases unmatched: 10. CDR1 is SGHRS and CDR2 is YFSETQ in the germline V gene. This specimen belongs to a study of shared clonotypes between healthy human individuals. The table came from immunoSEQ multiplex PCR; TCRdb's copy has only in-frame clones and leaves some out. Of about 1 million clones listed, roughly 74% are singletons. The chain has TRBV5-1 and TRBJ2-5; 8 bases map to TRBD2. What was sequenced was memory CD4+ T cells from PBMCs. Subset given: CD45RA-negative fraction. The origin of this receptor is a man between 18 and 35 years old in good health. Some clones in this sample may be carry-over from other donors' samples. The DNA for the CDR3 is TGCGCCAGCAGCAAGGGACTAGAAGCAATGCAAGAGACCCAGTACTTC. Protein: CASSKGLEAMQETQYF.